This T cell receptor (beta chain) was found in a study of post-analysis software for immune sequencing data. Study-wide context: Patients had relapsing-remitting, secondary progressive or progressive-relapsing multiple sclerosis; some lacked subtype. Overall study findings and caveats: Patients carried five TRBV segments more frequently than controls did, and TRBV5-6, TRBV5-1 and TRBV20-1 were among them. Batch-mates among the samples co-clustered strongly by F measure. Compared against controls, patients with multiple sclerosis displayed significantly lower normalized Chao1 diversity.

Unique molecular identifiers were present in the TCR beta cDNA libraries. TCRdb fed the PCR reads into MiXCR, producing one record per CDR3 protein. The sample consists of approximately 690,000 distinct CDR3 sequences, roughly three fifths of them appearing once. Trimming stripped 3 bases from V and 7 bases from J, with 16 bases between. The CDR3 spans 15 residues. In the case of this clonotype: Its antigen is unidentified.

This chain connects TRBV12-3 or TRBV12-4 to TRBJ1-5; D unclear. The sample taken for sequencing was blood. This clonotype was sampled from a girl aged 2-10 years with multiple sclerosis. DNA for the CDR3: TGTGCCAGCAGTTTGTCTGCCAGCTCGAGACAGCCCCAGCATTTT. As protein: CASSLSASSRQPQHF.